Listed below are T cell receptor beta chains from one sample, sequenced in a study of T cell responses to AZD1222 COVID-19 vaccine. Using immunoSEQ multiplex PCR, the repertoire was profiled, and TCRdb retains in-frame clones only, with some absent. The sample shows approximately 81,000 clones, about four fifths of them seen only once. The sample here was peripheral blood, taken 28 days after the second AZD1222 dose. The receptors shown here come from an adult who received the AZD1222 COVID-19 vaccine. Both conserved end residues are part of each CDR3. A D gene is named only where the DNA matches it firmly. Clone size is stated in some rows and not others, as once, few, many or a class when expanded.

>TRBD2|.|TRBJ2-3|TRBV29-1
TGCAGCGTTGAAGGTGGCCTAGCGGGAGGGCTTGGCACAGATACGCAGTATTTT
CSVEGGLAGGLGTDTQYF
>.|.|TRBJ2-2|TRBV28
TGTGCCAGTGGCTTGAGTATGACAGCGAAAACCGGGGAGCTGTTTTTT
CASGLSMTAKTGELFF
>.|.|TRBJ1-1|TRBV30
TGTGCCTGGAGTTTCGATCCAAGGTCCTTAGGAGCTGAAGCTTTCTTT
CAWSFDPRSLGAEAFF
>.|.|TRBJ1-2|TRBV2
TGTGCCAGCAGTGAAAGGTCCCCCAGGGCGTTTGGCTATGGCTACACCTTC
CASSERSPRAFGYGYTF
>TRBD1|.|TRBJ1-1|TRBV10-3
TGTGCCATCAGGAAAACAGGGGACACTGAAGCTTTCTTT
CAIRKTGDTEAFF
>.|.|TRBJ1-6|TRBV19
TGTGCCAGTAGCCTGACAGACAGCAGCCCACCCCTCCACTTT
CASSLTDSSPPLHF
>.|.|TRBJ1-2|TRBV7-9
TGTGCCAGCAGCTTAAGTGAGCACGGCGAGAGCTACACCTTC
CASSLSEHGESYTF
>.|.|TRBJ1-3|TRBV4-1
TGCGCCAGCAGCCAAGACACGCGGTCCTTCTTTGGGGGAAACACCATATATTTT
CASSQDTRSFFGGNTIYF
>.|few|TRBJ1-2|TRBV5-1
TGCGCCAGCAGCTTGGAAGCAGCATACTATGGCTACACCTTC
CASSLEAAYYGYTF
>.|few|TRBJ1-6|TRBV11-2
TGTGCCAGCAGCTTAGAAGGGGGATCACCCCTCCACTTT
CASSLEGGSPLHF
>.|.|TRBJ2-2|TRBV11-3
TGTGCCAGCAGCCCTTCCGGACAGAACACCGGGGAGCTGTTTTTT
CASSPSGQNTGELFF
>.|.|TRBJ2-1|TRBV29-1
TGCAGCGTTGAAATTCTTGATGAAAGCTGGTACAACAATGAGCAGTTCTTC
CSVEILDESWYNNEQFF
>.|.|TRBJ2-5|TRBV28
TGTGCCAGCAGTTCGTACCGGGACACACAAGAGACCCAGTACTTC
CASSSYRDTQETQYF
>.|.|TRBJ1-2|TRBV4-3
TGCGCCAGCAGCCCGAGTGCAGCTAACTATGGCTACACCTTC
CASSPSAANYGYTF
>.|.|TRBJ1-2|TRBV25-1
TGTGCCAGCAGCGGGGGGGTCGTGTTTAATGGCTACACCTTC
CASSGGVVFNGYTF
>.|.|TRBJ2-1|TRBV7-3
TGTGCCAGCAGTACCGGGACCCCAAGAGGAAGTGAGCAGTTCTTC
CASSTGTPRGSEQFF
>.|.|TRBJ2-5|TRBV9
TGTGCCAGCAGTGAGGGACGGGGGACCCAGTACTTC
CASSEGRGTQYF
>TRBD2|.|TRBJ2-7|TRBV28
TGTGCCAGCAGTTTAAGTAGCGGGGGCGGTTACTACGAGCAGTACTTC
CASSLSSGGGYYEQYF
>.|.|TRBJ2-7|TRBV19
TGTGCCAGTAGTCCGGGGACCCTAATACGCGAGCAGTACTTC
CASSPGTLIREQYF